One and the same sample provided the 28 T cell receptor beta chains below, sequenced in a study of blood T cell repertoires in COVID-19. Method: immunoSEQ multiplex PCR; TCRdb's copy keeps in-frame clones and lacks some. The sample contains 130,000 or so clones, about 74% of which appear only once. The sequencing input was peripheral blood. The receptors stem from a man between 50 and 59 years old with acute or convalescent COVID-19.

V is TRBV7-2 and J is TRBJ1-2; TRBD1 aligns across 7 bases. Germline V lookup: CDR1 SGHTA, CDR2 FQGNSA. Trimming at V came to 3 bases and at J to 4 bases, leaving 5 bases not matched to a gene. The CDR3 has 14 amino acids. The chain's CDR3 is CASSFTTGSYGYTF. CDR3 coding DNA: TGTGCCAGCAGCTTCACGACAGGGTCCTATGGCTACACCTTC.

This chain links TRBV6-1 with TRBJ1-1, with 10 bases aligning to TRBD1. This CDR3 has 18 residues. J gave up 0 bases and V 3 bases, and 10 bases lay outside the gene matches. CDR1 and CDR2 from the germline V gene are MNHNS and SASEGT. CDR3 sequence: CASSDPDRGVALNTEAFF. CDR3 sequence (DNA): TGTGCCAGCAGTGACCCGGACAGGGGGGTCGCGCTGAACACTGAAGCTTTCTTT.

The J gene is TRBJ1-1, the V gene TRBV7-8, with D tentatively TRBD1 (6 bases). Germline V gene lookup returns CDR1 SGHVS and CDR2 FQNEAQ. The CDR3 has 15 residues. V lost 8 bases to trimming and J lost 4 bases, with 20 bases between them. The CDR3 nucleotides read TGTGCCAGCCGGCCGGCAGGGGTGACGGGCACTGAAGCTTTCTTT. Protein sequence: CASRPAGVTGTEAFF.

The CDR3 sequence: CASSQQGGSNTEAFF. The CDR3 coding sequence is TGTGCCAGCAGCCAGCAGGGAGGGTCAAACACTGAAGCTTTCTTT. The chain couples TRBV14 to TRBJ1-1, with a tentative D call TRBD1 (5 bases). The CDR3 extends over 15 amino acids. Germline CDR1 and CDR2: SGHDN and FVKESK. V dropped 3 bases and J dropped 2 bases, with 13 bases sitting between them.

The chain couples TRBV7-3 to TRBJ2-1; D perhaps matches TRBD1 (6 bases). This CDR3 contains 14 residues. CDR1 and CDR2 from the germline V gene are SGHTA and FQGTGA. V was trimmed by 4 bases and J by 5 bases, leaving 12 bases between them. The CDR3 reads CASSSLGGHNEQFF. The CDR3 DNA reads TGTGCCAGCAGCTCCTTAGGGGGTCACAATGAGCAGTTCTTC.

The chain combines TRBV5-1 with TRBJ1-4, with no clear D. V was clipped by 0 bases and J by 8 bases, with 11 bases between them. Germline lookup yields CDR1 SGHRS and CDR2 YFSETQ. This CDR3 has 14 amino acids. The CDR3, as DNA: TGCGCCAGCAGCTTGGGGACCCCGGGGGAAAAACTGTTTTTT. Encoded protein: CASSLGTPGEKLFF.

The CDR3: CASSLVRGPNTEAFF. CDR3 in DNA: TGTGCCAGCAGCTTGGTCCGGGGTCCGAACACTGAAGCTTTCTTT. V and J are TRBV5-6 and TRBJ1-1; D gene uncertain. The length of the CDR3 is 15 residues. V was clipped by 0 bases and J by 1 base, with 10 bases between them. CDR1 is SGHDT, CDR2 YYEEEE, per germline.

The CDR3 DNA follows: TGCGCCAGCAGCTTTCGCGGGGATGGGGAGACCCAGTACTTC. Residues: CASSFRGDGETQYF. V gene TRBV5-1 combines with J gene TRBJ2-5, with TRBD2 as a possible D gene (6 bases). The CDR3 contains 14 residues. CDR1 is SGHRS and CDR2 is YFSETQ in the germline V gene. With 2 bases removed from V and 5 bases from J, the gap between germline ends came to 13 bases.

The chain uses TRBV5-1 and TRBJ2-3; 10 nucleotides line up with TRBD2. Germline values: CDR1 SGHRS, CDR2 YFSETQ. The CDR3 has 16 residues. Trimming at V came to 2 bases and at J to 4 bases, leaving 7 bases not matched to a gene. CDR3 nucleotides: TGCGCCAGCAGCTTTATACTAGCGGGGTCTTCAGATACGCAGTATTTT. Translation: CASSFILAGSSDTQYF.

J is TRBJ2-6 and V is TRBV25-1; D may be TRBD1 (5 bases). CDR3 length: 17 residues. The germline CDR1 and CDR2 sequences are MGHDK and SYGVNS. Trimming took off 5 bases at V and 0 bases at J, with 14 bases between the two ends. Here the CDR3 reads CASSSQGWSSGANVLTF. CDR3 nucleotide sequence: TGTGCCAGCAGTTCTCAGGGTTGGAGCTCTGGGGCCAACGTCCTGACTTTC.

The CDR3 DNA reads TGTGCCAGCAGCTCAGGAGGCTACGAGCAGTACGTC. It is translated as CASSSGGYEQYV. The rearrangement links TRBV5-5 to TRBJ2-7; maybe TRBD2 (5 bases). CDR1 is SGHKS and CDR2 is YYEKEE in the germline V gene (reference sequence). This CDR3 spans 12 amino acids. Trimming removed 3 bases from V and 3 bases from J, with 7 bases in between.

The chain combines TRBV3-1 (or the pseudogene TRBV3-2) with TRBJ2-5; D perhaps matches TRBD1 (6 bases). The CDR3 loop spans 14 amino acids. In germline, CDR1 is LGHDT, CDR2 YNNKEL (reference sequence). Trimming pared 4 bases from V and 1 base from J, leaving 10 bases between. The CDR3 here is CASSLLGGQETQYF. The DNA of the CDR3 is TGTGCCAGCAGCCTGTTAGGGGGCCAAGAGACCCAGTACTTC.

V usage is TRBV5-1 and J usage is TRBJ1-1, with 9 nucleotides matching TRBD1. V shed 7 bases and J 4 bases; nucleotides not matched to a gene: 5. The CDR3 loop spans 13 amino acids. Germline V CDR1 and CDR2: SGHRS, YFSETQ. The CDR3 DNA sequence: TGCGCCAGCTGGGACAGGGAGGGCACTGAAGCTTTCTTT. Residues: CASWDREGTEAFF.

The DNA of the CDR3 is TGTGCCAGCAGCCTGGACGGTCTAAGTAATGAAAAACTGTTTTTT. Its translation: CASSLDGLSNEKLFF. The rearrangement uses TRBV5-5 and TRBJ1-4; D ambiguous. This CDR3 is 15 amino acids long. CDR1 is SGHKS and CDR2 is YYEKEE in the germline V gene (reference sequence). V was clipped by 4 bases and J by 4 bases, with 14 bases between them. Filled out from reference TRBV5-5 and TRBJ1-4, the complete variable domain reads DAGVTQSPTHLIKTRGQQVTLRCSPISGHKSVSWYQQVLGQGPQFIFQYYEKEERGRGNFPDRFSARQFPNYSSELNVNALLLGDSALYLCASSLDGLSNEKLFFGSGTQLSVL.

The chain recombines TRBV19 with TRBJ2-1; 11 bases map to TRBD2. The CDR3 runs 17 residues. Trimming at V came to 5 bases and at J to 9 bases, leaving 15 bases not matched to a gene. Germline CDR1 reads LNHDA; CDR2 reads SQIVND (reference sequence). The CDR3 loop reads CASSSGQGLAADSEQFF. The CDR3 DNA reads TGTGCCAGTAGTTCGGGACAGGGACTAGCGGCCGATAGTGAGCAGTTCTTC.

The DNA of the CDR3 is TGTGCCAGCAGTTCGATGTGGGACAGAGATGACTATGGCTACACCTTC. Residues: CASSSMWDRDDYGYTF. This chain links TRBV5-6 with TRBJ1-2, with 7 bases lining up with TRBD1. The V gene end was trimmed by 5 bases and the J gene end by 3 bases; junction bases not matched to a gene: 13. The germline V gene has CDR1 SGHDT and CDR2 YYEEEE. The CDR3 is 16 amino acids.

CDR3 sequence reads: CASSQDTGIKSYTF. CDR3 bases: TGCGCCAGCAGCCAAGATACGGGGATTAAGAGCTACACCTTC. The V and J genes are TRBV4-1 and TRBJ1-2; D not resolved. Looked up from germline, CDR1 is MGHRA and CDR2 is YSYEKL. Between the trimmed V and J ends, which lost 0 bases and 9 bases, there was a span of 14 bases. This CDR3 is built from 14 residues.

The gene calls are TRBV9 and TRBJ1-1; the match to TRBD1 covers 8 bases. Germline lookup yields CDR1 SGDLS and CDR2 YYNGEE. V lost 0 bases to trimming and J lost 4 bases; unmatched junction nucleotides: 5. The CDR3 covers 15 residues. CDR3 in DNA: TGTGCCAGCAGCGTAGAGACAGGGGAGCGCACTGAAGCTTTCTTT. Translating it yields CASSVETGERTEAFF.

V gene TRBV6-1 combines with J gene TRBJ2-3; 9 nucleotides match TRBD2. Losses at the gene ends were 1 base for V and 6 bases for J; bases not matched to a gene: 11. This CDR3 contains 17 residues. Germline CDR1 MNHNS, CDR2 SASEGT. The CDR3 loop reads CASSEGARRGGRDTQYF. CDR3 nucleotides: TGTGCCAGCAGTGAAGGTGCGAGGCGGGGGGGCAGGGATACGCAGTATTTT.

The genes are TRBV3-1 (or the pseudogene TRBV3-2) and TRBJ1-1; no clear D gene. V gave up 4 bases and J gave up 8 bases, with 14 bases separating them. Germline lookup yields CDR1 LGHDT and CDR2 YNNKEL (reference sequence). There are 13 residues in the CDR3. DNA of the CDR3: TGTGCCAGCAGCCGCCGACAAGGAGGAGAAGCTTTCTTT. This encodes CASSRRQGGEAFF.

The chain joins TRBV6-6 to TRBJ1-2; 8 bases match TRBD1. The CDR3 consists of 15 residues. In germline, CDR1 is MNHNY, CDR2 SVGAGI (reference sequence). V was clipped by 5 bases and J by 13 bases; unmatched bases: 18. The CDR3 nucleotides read TGTGCCAGCAGTCCCAACTCCGGGACAGGTGTGTTTGGCACCTTC. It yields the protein CASSPNSGTGVFGTF.

Written as DNA, the CDR3 is TGTGCCAGCAGCTTCGGCGGGGACAGGGTTGAAGGGGAGCTGTTTTTT. Protein product: CASSFGGDRVEGELFF. The chain links TRBV7-3 to TRBJ2-2, with 9 bases matching TRBD1. Germline V gene data show CDR1 as SGHTA and CDR2 as FQGTGA. V lost 3 bases and J lost 8; bases outside the gene matches: 10. This CDR3 region has 16 residues.

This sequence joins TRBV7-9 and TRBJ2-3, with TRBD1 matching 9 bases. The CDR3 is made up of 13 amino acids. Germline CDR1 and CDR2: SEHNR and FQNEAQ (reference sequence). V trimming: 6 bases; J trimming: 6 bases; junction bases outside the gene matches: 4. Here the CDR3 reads CASSSQGADTQYF. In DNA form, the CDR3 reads TGTGCCAGCAGTTCACAGGGGGCCGATACGCAGTATTTT.

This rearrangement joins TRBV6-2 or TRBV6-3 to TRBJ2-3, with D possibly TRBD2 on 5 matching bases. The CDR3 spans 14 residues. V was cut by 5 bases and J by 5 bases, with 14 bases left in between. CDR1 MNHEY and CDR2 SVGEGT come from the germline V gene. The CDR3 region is CASSPRVGGDTQYF. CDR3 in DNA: TGTGCCAGCAGTCCACGAGTAGGAGGAGATACGCAGTATTTT.

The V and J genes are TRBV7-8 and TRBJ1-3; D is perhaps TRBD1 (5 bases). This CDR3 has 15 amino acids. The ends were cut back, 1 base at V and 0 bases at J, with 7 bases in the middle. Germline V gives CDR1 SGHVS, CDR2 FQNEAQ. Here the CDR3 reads CASSLVRDSGNTIYF. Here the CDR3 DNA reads TGTGCCAGCAGCTTAGTCAGGGACTCTGGAAACACCATATATTTT.

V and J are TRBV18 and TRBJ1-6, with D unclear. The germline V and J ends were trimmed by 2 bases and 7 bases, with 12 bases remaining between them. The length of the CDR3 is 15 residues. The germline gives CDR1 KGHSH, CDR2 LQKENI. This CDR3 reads CASSPRTVQNSPLHF. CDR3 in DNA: TGTGCCAGCTCACCAAGAACCGTCCAGAATTCACCCCTCCACTTT. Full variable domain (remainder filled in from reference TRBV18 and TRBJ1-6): NAGVMQNPRHLVRRRGQEARLRCSPMKGHSHVYWYRQLPEEGLKFMVYLQKENIIDESGMPKERFSAEFPKEGPSILRIQQVVRGDSAAYFCASSPRTVQNSPLHFGNGTRLTVT.

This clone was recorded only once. The CDR3 DNA is TGCAGCGTCCGGGACTCTACCTCTGGGGCCAACGTCCTGACTTTC. It yields the protein CSVRDSTSGANVLTF. The J gene is TRBJ2-6, the V gene TRBV29-1; a possible D gene is TRBD2 (6 bases). Trimming removed 6 bases from V and 0 bases from J, with 12 bases in between. This CDR3 has 15 amino acids. Germline lookup yields CDR1 SQVTM and CDR2 ANQGSEA.

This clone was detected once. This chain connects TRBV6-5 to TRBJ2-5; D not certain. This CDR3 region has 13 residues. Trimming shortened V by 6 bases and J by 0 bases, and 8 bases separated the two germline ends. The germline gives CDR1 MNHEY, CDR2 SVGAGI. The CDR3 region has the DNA TGTGCCAGCAGATCTAGTAACCAAGAGACCCAGTACTTC. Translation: CASRSSNQETQYF.